These 21 T cell receptor beta chains were sequenced from one sample in a study of blood T cell repertoires in COVID-19. Profiling relied on immunoSEQ multiplex PCR, and the TCRdb table lists in-frame clones only, not all of them. The data contain more than 300,000 clones, approximately 87% of them singletons. Sample: peripheral blood. All receptors derive from a woman in her forties or fifties with COVID-19, enrolled during active disease.

This clone was counted a few times. This rearrangement joins TRBV5-1 to TRBJ2-7; 7 bases line up with TRBD2. CDR3 size: 15 residues. V dropped 0 bases and J dropped 3; count of bases not matched to a gene: 6. Per germline, CDR1 SGHRS and CDR2 YFSETQ. The CDR3 DNA sequence: TGCGCCAGCAGCTTGGACCCAGCGGGATTCTACGAGCAGTACTTC. Translated: CASSLDPAGFYEQYF.

The chain employs TRBV18 and TRBJ1-6, with D unclear. The CDR3 extends over 15 amino acids. V lost 2 bases and J lost 5, with 10 bases in between. The germline V gene has CDR1 KGHSH and CDR2 LQKENI. The DNA of the CDR3 is TGTGCCAGCTCACCAAACAGCCGCAATAATTCACCCCTCCACTTT. Its translation is CASSPNSRNNSPLHF.

The chain links TRBV3-1 (or the pseudogene TRBV3-2) to TRBJ1-5, with TRBD1 as a possible D gene (5 bases). Germline assignment: CDR1 LGHDT and CDR2 YNNKEL (reference sequence). The CDR3 totals 15 residues. V was clipped by 1 base and J by 3 bases, with 10 bases between them. The DNA of the CDR3 is TGTGCCAGCAGCCAAGTGGGGGGAACCAATCAGCCCCAGCATTTT. Protein product: CASSQVGGTNQPQHF.

The chain recombines TRBV6-6 with TRBJ2-2, with D tentatively TRBD1 (5 bases). The V and J ends lost 2 bases and 3 bases respectively, with 13 bases between them. CDR1 is MNHNY, CDR2 SVGAGI, per germline (reference sequence). CDR3 length: 16 residues. CDR3 coding DNA: TGTGCCAGCAGTTACGAAAGGGGCGTCGACACCGGGGAGCTGTTTTTT. Encoded protein: CASSYERGVDTGELFF.

The chain couples TRBV25-1 to TRBJ2-1; 10 nucleotides line up with TRBD1. The J segment lost 6 bases and the V segment lost 5 bases, leaving 7 bases of the junction unmatched. Germline CDR1 reads MGHDK; CDR2 reads SYGVNS. The CDR3 is 15 amino acids. The CDR3 loop reads CASSLDRGLGNEQFF. The CDR3 region has the DNA TGTGCCAGCAGTCTAGACAGGGGGCTCGGCAATGAGCAGTTCTTC.

The chain links TRBV18 to TRBJ2-7, with no clear D. The CDR3 contains 15 residues. The V gene lost 6 bases and the J gene lost 5 bases, with 20 bases spanning the gap. CDR1 and CDR2 from the germline V gene are KGHSH and LQKENI. The CDR3 bases are TGTGCCAGCTCCCCCGAGAGGCGAGTAGGCCACGAGCAGTACTTC. Its translation is CASSPERRVGHEQYF.

The chain employs TRBV5-6 and TRBJ1-2, with TRBD1 matching over 8 bases. CDR1 and CDR2 from the germline V gene are SGHDT and YYEEEE. This CDR3 is 15 amino acids long. The ends lost 3 bases at V and 1 base at J; junction bases unmatched: 5. The CDR3 DNA sequence: TGTGCCAGCAGCTCCCAGGGGGCAATTAACTATGGCTACACCTTC. The encoded protein is CASSSQGAINYGYTF. Complete variable domain (other parts from reference TRBV5-6 and TRBJ1-2): DAGVTQSPTHLIKTRGQQVTLRCSPKSGHDTVSWYQQALGQGPQFIFQYYEEEERQRGNFPDRFSGHQFPNYSSELNVNALLLGDSALYLCASSSQGAINYGYTFGSGTRLTVV.

Written as DNA, the CDR3 is TGTGCCAGCAGTTCGCCGGGACGGGGGGTGTACGAGCAGTACTTC. It yields the protein CASSSPGRGVYEQYF. The chain links TRBV27 to TRBJ2-7; TRBD2 matches 7 bases. V trimming: 4 bases; J trimming: 4 bases; junction bases outside the gene matches: 10. The CDR3 sequence is 15 residues long. CDR1 is MNHEY, CDR2 SMNVEV, per germline (reference sequence).

The chain carries TRBV5-4 and TRBJ2-1; tentative D call: TRBD2 (5 bases). The CDR3 has 14 amino acids. Germline V gene sequence: CDR1 SGHNT, CDR2 YYREEE (reference sequence). Trimming cost V 0 bases and J 7 bases, with 11 bases left between them. CDR3 sequence reads: CASSLASQLNEQFF. In DNA, the CDR3 is TGTGCCAGCAGCTTGGCTAGCCAATTAAATGAGCAGTTCTTC.

The V and J genes are TRBV3-1 (or the pseudogene TRBV3-2) and TRBJ1-1; possible D gene TRBD1, 5 bases. Germline CDR1 LGHDT, CDR2 YNNKEL (reference sequence). V was trimmed by 0 bases and J by 10 bases, leaving 9 bases between them. The CDR3 is made up of 12 amino acids. DNA of the CDR3: TGTGCCAGCAGCCAAGAAGGCAGGGTAGCTTTCTTT. It yields the protein CASSQEGRVAFF.

The gene calls are TRBV3-1 (or the pseudogene TRBV3-2) and TRBJ1-1; D perhaps matches TRBD1 (5 bases). Per the germline V gene, CDR1 is LGHDT and CDR2 is YNNKEL (reference sequence). This CDR3 region has 15 residues. Trimming removed 5 bases from V and 4 bases from J, with 17 bases in between. Here the CDR3 reads CASSSTLHGGTEAFF. The CDR3 coding sequence is TGTGCCAGCAGCTCGACCCTGCACGGGGGCACTGAAGCTTTCTTT.

The chain recombines TRBV4-2 with TRBJ2-3; D might be TRBD2 (5 bases). The CDR3 has 14 residues. Trimming left V 4 bases short and J 4 bases short, with 12 bases between. CDR1 and CDR2 from the germline V gene are LGHNA and YNFKEQ. CDR3 amino acids: CASSRGPAPDTQYF. The CDR3 DNA reads TGTGCCAGCAGCCGCGGGCCGGCGCCAGATACGCAGTATTTT.

This sequence joins TRBV2 and TRBJ1-1, with D maybe TRBD1 (6 bases). CDR3 length equals 13 residues. Between the trimmed V and J ends, which lost 6 bases and 6 bases, there was a span of 14 bases. Germline CDR1 and CDR2: SNHLY and FYNNEI. Here the CDR3 reads CASSEQGISEAFF. In DNA, the CDR3 is TGTGCCAGCAGCGAACAGGGTATCTCTGAAGCTTTCTTT. The complete variable domain, with remaining parts taken from reference TRBV2 and TRBJ1-1, reads EPEVTQTPSHQVTQMGQEVILRCVPISNHLYFYWYRQILGQKVEFLVSFYNNEISEKSEIFDDQFSVERPDGSNFTLKIRSTKLEDSAMYFCASSEQGISEAFFGQGTRLTVV.

This chain joins TRBV12-5 and TRBJ2-3; 10 bases agree with TRBD2. The CDR3 has 16 residues. The V segment lost 2 bases and the J segment 5 bases; nucleotides outside the gene matches: 7. Germline CDR1 LGHNT, CDR2 FRNRAP. CDR3 in amino acids: CASGLSLAGVGDTQYF. The CDR3 DNA reads as TGTGCTAGTGGTTTGTCCCTAGCGGGAGTAGGAGATACGCAGTATTTT.

This chain joins TRBV5-1 and TRBJ1-6, with no clear D. V lost 2 bases, J lost 5 bases, and 8 bases lay in between. CDR1 and CDR2 from the germline V gene are SGHRS and YFSETQ. The CDR3 sequence is 14 residues long. In nucleotides, the CDR3 is TGCGCCAGCAGCTTACGGAGTAATAATTCACCCCTCCACTTT. It translates to CASSLRSNNSPLHF.

This sequence joins TRBV7-2 and TRBJ1-3; D possibly corresponds to TRBD1 (6 bases). CDR1 and CDR2 (germline): SGHTA, FQGNSA. The V and J ends lost 3 bases and 4 bases respectively, with 22 bases between them. The CDR3 runs 18 residues. The CDR3 reads CASSFLRGGARNGNTIYF. In nucleotides, the CDR3 is TGTGCCAGCAGCTTCCTCCGTGGGGGCGCTAGGAACGGAAACACCATATATTTT.

This chain links TRBV4-2 with TRBJ1-1, with D unclear. The CDR3 spans 13 residues. V lost 1 base, J lost 1 base, and 4 bases lay in between. The germline V gene encodes CDR1 LGHNA and CDR2 YNFKEQ. CDR3 DNA sequence: TGTGCCAGCAGCCAAGGGCCGAACACTGAAGCTTTCTTT. Its protein is CASSQGPNTEAFF.

The chain recombines TRBV6-6 with TRBJ2-6, with D hard to call. CDR3 size: 16 residues. CDR1 and CDR2 from the germline V gene are MNHNY and SVGAGI (reference sequence). The V and J ends lost 5 bases and 0 bases respectively, with 11 bases between them. CDR3 sequence (DNA): TGTGCCAGCAGTACCCCCGCTAACTCTGGGGCCAACGTCCTGACTTTC. Amino acid sequence: CASSTPANSGANVLTF.

This chain uses TRBV7-9 with TRBJ2-7; D call uncertain. This CDR3 comprises 13 residues. V shed 5 bases and J shed 3 bases, with 11 bases lying between them. Germline assignment: CDR1 SEHNR and CDR2 FQNEAQ (reference sequence). CDR3 sequence: CASSPKSSYEQYF. In DNA, the CDR3 is TGTGCCAGCAGCCCAAAATCTAGCTACGAGCAGTACTTC.

V gene TRBV19 combines with J gene TRBJ1-1; the D gene is possibly TRBD1 (6 bases). Trimming shortened V by 8 bases and J by 7 bases, and 14 bases separated the two germline ends. Germline CDR1 and CDR2: LNHDA and SQIVND (reference sequence). The CDR3 totals 12 residues. CDR3 nucleotides: TGTGCCAGTTGGGGGCTCCTAAGTGAAGCTTTCTTT. Residues: CASWGLLSEAFF.

This rearrangement joins TRBV5-8 to TRBJ2-1; a weak D match, TRBD2 (5 bases). CDR3 length: 16 amino acids. V shed 0 bases and J shed 7 bases, with 17 bases lying between them. Germline V gene lookup returns CDR1 SGHTS and CDR2 YDEGEE. Written as DNA, the CDR3 is TGTGCCAGCAGCTTGGGGACCGGCGCTAGGAGGAATGAGCAGTTCTTC. It yields the protein CASSLGTGARRNEQFF.